This TCR beta chain was sequenced for a study of cytomegalovirus exposure and HLA in healthy donors. Study conclusions and caveats: A likely sequencing artifact accounted for one observed cluster of highly shared sequence variants. TCR beta sequences numbering about 17,000 were associated with HLA alleles at 0.05 false discovery rate in a later analysis. A prior analysis recorded that most TCR beta V segments were productive about 90% or about 30% of the time.

Details on this clone: As yet, its antigen is unknown.

The germline CDR1 and CDR2 sequences are SNHLY and FYNNEI. V lost 4 bases to trimming and J lost 7 bases; unmatched junction nucleotides: 1. The CDR3 runs 13 residues. The PCR was carried out with 60 Vbeta primers and 13 Jbeta primers. TCRdb's table, derived via immunoSEQ multiplex PCR, lists solely in-frame clones and lacks some. The sample holds about 250,000 clones, 85% to 95% seen once. Sequenced input: PBMCs. This chain joins TRBV2 and TRBJ2-7; 13 bases match TRBD2. The receptor was derived from a girl aged 2 to 9 in good health and CMV-seronegative. CDR3 sequence reads: CASSGGLAGEQYF. Written as DNA, the CDR3 is TGTGCCAGCAGTGGGGGACTAGCGGGAGAGCAGTACTTC.